This record concerns one TCR beta chain sequence. This CDR3 region has 14 residues. V dropped 2 bases and J dropped 7 bases, with 9 bases sitting between them. Germline V lookup: CDR1 SGHNT, CDR2 YENEEA. The data belong to a study of blood T cell repertoires in COVID-19. Study-level information: T cells, B-cell-depleted T cells, or PBMCs supplied cDNA or gDNA.

The protocol was immunoSEQ multiplex PCR, while the TCRdb copy is restricted to in-frame clones and leaves out a portion. The data contain 650,000 to 800,000 clones, more than 80% of them singletons. The gene calls are TRBV11-3 and TRBJ1-6; D remains unclear. Material for sequencing was peripheral blood. This TCR derives from a woman aged 18-29 years with acute or convalescent COVID-19. The CDR3 region is CASSLSGSNSPLHF. The CDR3 region has the DNA TGTGCCAGCAGCTTATCGGGTTCCAATTCACCCCTCCACTTT.